This T cell receptor beta chain was profiled in a study of cytomegalovirus exposure and HLA in healthy donors. Whole-study context: Among approximately 390 genotyped donors, approximately 80% fell in the Caucasian-associated ancestry cluster. Study-wide results and limits: Analyses of presence/absence relied on an assumption of roughly uniform sequencing depth across donors. The study listed some 160 cytomegalovirus-associated TCR beta chains. About 87% or about 30% of the time was how often most TCR beta V segments were productive, according to an earlier analysis.

A word on this clone: As yet, its antigen is unknown.

The PCR used 60 Vbeta and 13 Jbeta primers. Assay: immunoSEQ multiplex PCR; the TCRdb copy retains only in-frame clones and omits some. The repertoire holds 85,000 to 100,000 clones, with around 59% as singletons. Trimming pared 3 bases from V and 6 bases from J, leaving 17 bases between. Germline-derived CDR1 and CDR2 are SEHNR and FQNEAQ (reference sequence). The CDR3 runs 15 residues. The sample consisted of PBMCs. The gene calls are TRBV7-9 and TRBJ1-2; D is unresolved. This TCR was recovered from a human donor in good health. CDR3 loop: CASSLASVGRDGYTF. The DNA for the CDR3 is TGTGCCAGCAGCTTGGCCAGCGTGGGGAGGGATGGCTACACCTTC.